Each of the 23 T cell receptor beta chains below was sequenced from the same sample in a study of CD8+CD57+ T cells in acquired aplastic anemia. Genomic DNA, the template, was used for profiling of the TCR beta VDJ and CDR3. TCRdb analysed the reads with MiXCR anew, one entry per CDR3 protein. Here the sample spans some 200,000 distinct CDR3 sequences, around 63% being singletons. The sequenced sample consisted of sorted CD4+, CD8+, or CD8+CD57+ T cells (not recorded which) from PBMCs. The receptor set was obtained from a human donor in good health.

V usage is TRBV29-1 and J usage is TRBJ2-4; the D gene is possibly TRBD1 (5 bases). Trimming removed 4 bases from V and 3 bases from J, with 10 bases in between. From germline, CDR1 is SQVTM and CDR2 ANQGSEA. The CDR3 has 13 amino acids. Written as DNA, the CDR3 is TGCAGCGTTGGCCAGGGTGGCAAAAACATTCAGTACTTC. Amino acids: CSVGQGGKNIQYF.

The rearrangement joins TRBV7-2 to TRBJ2-3; 8 nucleotides align to TRBD1. This CDR3 region has 16 residues. J gave up 1 base and V 8 bases, and 11 bases lay outside the gene matches. Germline loops: CDR1 SGHTA, CDR2 FQGNSA. The chain's CDR3 is CASSPPKTGGTDTQYF. The CDR3 coding sequence is TGTGCCAGCTCACCACCAAAGACAGGGGGCACAGATACGCAGTATTTT.

V gene TRBV10-3 combines with J gene TRBJ1-6; a possible D gene is TRBD1 (5 bases). CDR1 is ENHRY, CDR2 SYGVKD, per germline. The ends were cut back, 10 bases at V and 9 bases at J, with 13 bases in the middle. This CDR3 contains 12 residues. The CDR3 here is CATGGIGSPLHF. The DNA of the CDR3 is TGTGCCACGGGGGGGATCGGTTCACCCCTCCACTTT.

This clonotype occurred once. The V call is TRBV20-1, the J call TRBJ1-1; no clear D gene. The CDR3 has 13 residues. Germline CDR1 and CDR2: DFQATT and SNEGSKA (reference sequence). The ends were cut back, 6 bases at V and 4 bases at J, with 15 bases in the middle. The CDR3 DNA is TGCAGTGCCCAAGGACCGCCGGGCACTGAAGCTTTCTTT. It is translated as CSAQGPPGTEAFF.

This chain joins TRBV24-1 and TRBJ2-3; 14 bases match TRBD2. The junction had 16 bases not matched to a gene; V was cut back by 11 bases and J by 4 bases. In germline, CDR1 is KGHDR, CDR2 SFDVKD. The CDR3 loop spans 18 amino acids. The CDR3 is CASSLGPGLAGAADTQYF. CDR3 sequence (DNA): TGTGCCAGCAGCTTGGGACCGGGACTAGCGGGGGCGGCAGATACGCAGTATTTT.

The table lists this clonotype with a few counts. This chain uses TRBV20-1 with TRBJ2-1, with 10 bases matching TRBD1. Germline V gene data show CDR1 as DFQATT and CDR2 as SNEGSKA (reference sequence). This CDR3 spans 13 amino acids. V shed 5 bases and J 3 bases; nucleotides not matched to a gene: 1. CDR3 protein: CSAGTGDYNEQFF. The CDR3 region has the DNA TGCAGTGCTGGGACAGGGGACTACAATGAGCAGTTCTTC.

The gene calls are TRBV5-6 and TRBJ1-6; D is unclear. The length of the CDR3 is 14 residues. V lost 0 bases and J lost 5, with 6 bases in between. Germline assignment: CDR1 SGHDT and CDR2 YYEEEE. The CDR3 here is CASSLDIDNSPLHF. The CDR3 bases are TGTGCCAGCAGCTTGGACATCGATAATTCACCCCTCCACTTT.

This clonotype was observed a handful of times. This rearrangement joins TRBV10-3 to TRBJ2-7; 7 positions agree with TRBD1. CDR1 ENHRY and CDR2 SYGVKD come from the germline V gene. The CDR3 is made up of 14 amino acids. V lost 4 bases to trimming and J lost 1 base; unmatched junction nucleotides: 4. This CDR3 is CAISGTGLSYEQYF. The CDR3 DNA reads as TGTGCCATCAGTGGGACAGGCCTTTCCTACGAGCAGTACTTC.

The chain uses TRBV7-9 and TRBJ2-1; D ambiguous. Germline-derived CDR1 and CDR2 are SEHNR and FQNEAQ (reference sequence). Trimming shortened V by 5 bases and J by 10 bases, and 9 bases separated the two germline ends. This CDR3 is 11 amino acids long. CDR3 coding DNA: TGTGCCAGCAGCGCTGAATTAGAGCAGTTCTTC. This gives the protein CASSAELEQFF.

This clonotype was counted many times. The rearrangement joins TRBV4-1 to TRBJ2-3, with D possibly being TRBD2 (5 bases). CDR3 length: 13 residues. V was shortened by 3 bases and J by 7 bases, with 11 bases between the two germline ends. The germline V gene has CDR1 MGHRA and CDR2 YSYEKL. In DNA form, the CDR3 reads TGCGCCAGCAGCCAGGAACTAGTCAATACGCAGTATTTT. Its protein is CASSQELVNTQYF.

This chain links TRBV9 with TRBJ2-1; D is perhaps TRBD1 or TRBD2 (5 bases each). Germline CDR1 reads SGDLS; CDR2 reads YYNGEE. The V and J ends lost 0 bases and 3 bases respectively, with 7 bases between them. CDR3 size: 14 residues. This CDR3 is CASSVGDDYNEQFF. The CDR3 DNA reads as TGTGCCAGCAGCGTAGGGGACGACTACAATGAGCAGTTCTTC. The full variable domain, its missing parts supplied by reference TRBV9 and TRBJ2-1, is DSGVTQTPKHLITATGQRVTLRCSPRSGDLSVYWYQQSLDQGLQFLIQYYNGEERAKGNILERFSAQQFPDLHSELNLSSLELGDSALYFCASSVGDDYNEQFFGPGTRLTVL.

This sequence joins TRBV19 and TRBJ2-7, with 7 bases identical to TRBD1. Germline V gives CDR1 LNHDA, CDR2 SQIVND (reference sequence). This CDR3 region has 17 residues. V shed 6 bases, J shed 0 bases, and the junction held 14 bases outside the gene matches. The CDR3 DNA sequence: TGTGCCAGTAGCGGAAATGGACAGGTTCGCTTCTCCTACGAGCAGTACTTC. Protein sequence: CASSGNGQVRFSYEQYF.

The chain carries TRBV2 and TRBJ2-7; D uncertain. Germline V lookup: CDR1 SNHLY, CDR2 FYNNEI. This CDR3 is built from 13 residues. Trimming took off 4 bases at V and 0 bases at J, with 7 bases between the two ends. DNA of the CDR3: TGTGCCAGCAGTGGTGCAGACTCCTACGAGCAGTACTTC. Protein sequence: CASSGADSYEQYF.

This clonotype was observed many times. The V gene is TRBV20-1, the J gene TRBJ2-7; 7 bases match TRBD1. V shed 0 bases, J shed 1 base, and the junction held 12 bases outside the gene matches. Germline-derived CDR1 and CDR2 are DFQATT and SNEGSKA (reference sequence). The CDR3 runs 17 residues. The CDR3 sequence: CSARDRFYTGVSYEQYF. The CDR3 DNA follows: TGCAGTGCTAGAGATCGCTTCTACACAGGGGTATCCTACGAGCAGTACTTC.

The genes are TRBV5-1 and TRBJ2-1; 8 bases fit TRBD2. The CDR3 runs to 15 residues. Trimming at V came to 0 bases and at J to 6 bases, leaving 5 bases not matched to a gene. From germline, CDR1 is SGHRS and CDR2 YFSETQ. In DNA form, the CDR3 reads TGCGCCAGCAGCTTGGTAGTAGCGGGGTCCAATGAGCAGTTCTTC. This gives the protein CASSLVVAGSNEQFF.

CDR3 nucleotides: TGTGCCAGCAGTTTAATCGTCTCCTATAATTCACCCCTCCACTTT. Encoded protein: CASSLIVSYNSPLHF. The V call is TRBV11-2, the J call TRBJ1-6; D ambiguous. The CDR3 has 15 amino acids. Germline values: CDR1 SGHAT, CDR2 FQNNGV. V was trimmed by 6 bases and J by 0 bases, leaving 9 bases between them.

The rearrangement uses TRBV9 and TRBJ1-2; D unresolved. Per germline, CDR1 SGDLS and CDR2 YYNGEE. V gave up 4 bases and J gave up 3 bases, with 7 bases separating them. This CDR3 spans 12 amino acids. The CDR3: CASSFTDYGYTF. The CDR3 DNA reads TGTGCCAGCAGCTTTACGGACTATGGCTACACCTTC.

Here the CDR3 DNA reads TGTGCCATCAGCGCCGGGGCCACAGGACTGAACACTGAAGCTTTCTTT. Translation gives CAISAGATGLNTEAFF. The chain has TRBV10-3 and TRBJ1-1, with D maybe TRBD1 (5 bases). The CDR3 spans 16 residues. V lost 6 bases, J lost 0 bases, and 17 bases lay in between. The germline gives CDR1 ENHRY, CDR2 SYGVKD.

In this sample, this clonotype turned up once. The chain links TRBV12-3 or TRBV12-4 to TRBJ2-7, with D possibly being TRBD1 (6 bases). V gave up 6 bases and J gave up 7 bases, with 16 bases separating them. The CDR3 length is 13 residues. The CDR3 DNA follows: TGTGCCAGCAGAGTGAGCACAGGGTATGAGCAGTACTTC. Protein product: CASRVSTGYEQYF.

The chain has TRBV27 and TRBJ2-5; maybe TRBD1 (5 bases). Germline CDR1 and CDR2: MNHEY and SMNVEV (reference sequence). The CDR3 runs 12 residues. V lost 6 bases to trimming and J lost 5 bases, with 10 bases between them. The CDR3 protein is CASRGRMETQYF. CDR3 in DNA: TGTGCCAGCAGGGGGCGGATGGAGACCCAGTACTTC.

The chain combines TRBV19 with TRBJ1-5; tentatively, D is TRBD1 (5 bases). From germline, CDR1 is LNHDA and CDR2 SQIVND (reference sequence). Trimming removed 6 bases at V and 0 bases at J, with 18 bases between. This CDR3 is 17 amino acids long. This CDR3 is CASSTPAGTYSNQPQHF. The CDR3 DNA follows: TGTGCCAGTAGCACCCCAGCGGGGACGTATAGCAATCAGCCCCAGCATTTT.

This clonotype was detected ten times or more. The chain has TRBV25-1 and TRBJ1-3; no clear D. This CDR3 is 16 amino acids long. The V gene's germline CDR1 is MGHDK and CDR2 SYGVNS. The germline V and J ends were trimmed by 1 base and 2 bases, with 12 bases remaining between them. The CDR3 region is CASSELDALPGNTIYF. Written as DNA, the CDR3 is TGTGCCAGCAGTGAATTGGACGCACTGCCTGGAAACACCATATATTTT.

This clonotype has a count of ten or more. This sequence joins TRBV24-1 and TRBJ1-2, with unresolved D. Trimming took off 3 bases at V and 5 bases at J, with 6 bases between the two ends. CDR3 length: 12 residues. Germline V gives CDR1 KGHDR, CDR2 SFDVKD. The chain's CDR3 is CATSDGRYGYTF. In DNA form, the CDR3 reads TGTGCCACCAGTGATGGGAGGTATGGCTACACCTTC.